This entry describes one T cell receptor beta chain. The antigen is undetermined. The repertoire was sequenced with immunoSEQ multiplex PCR; TCRdb's copy has only in-frame clones and lacks some. The data hold 150,000 to 200,000 clones, with less than 90% observed a single time. The data belong to a study of radiation and T cells in renal cell carcinoma. The length of the CDR3 is 16 residues. Deletions cut 0 bases from V and 8 bases from J, with 16 bases between. Germline values: CDR1 MNHEY, CDR2 SVGAGI. Time point described: blood 4 weeks post-SBRT, at nephrectomy. The sample's treatment: 15 Gy SBRT to primary tumor, nephrectomy 4 weeks later. Study results and caveats: From baseline, blood top tumor clonotypes peaked at 2 weeks post-radiation.

The TCR sequence derives from a woman aged 45-65 years with renal cell carcinoma. The input for sequencing was blood, taken from a patient whose treatment included radiotherapy and nephrectomy. The rearrangement uses TRBV6-5 and TRBJ1-4; D is undetermined. CDR3 region: CASSYSISQRSEKLFF. The DNA of the CDR3 is TGTGCCAGCAGTTACTCGATTTCCCAGCGAAGCGAAAAACTGTTTTTT.